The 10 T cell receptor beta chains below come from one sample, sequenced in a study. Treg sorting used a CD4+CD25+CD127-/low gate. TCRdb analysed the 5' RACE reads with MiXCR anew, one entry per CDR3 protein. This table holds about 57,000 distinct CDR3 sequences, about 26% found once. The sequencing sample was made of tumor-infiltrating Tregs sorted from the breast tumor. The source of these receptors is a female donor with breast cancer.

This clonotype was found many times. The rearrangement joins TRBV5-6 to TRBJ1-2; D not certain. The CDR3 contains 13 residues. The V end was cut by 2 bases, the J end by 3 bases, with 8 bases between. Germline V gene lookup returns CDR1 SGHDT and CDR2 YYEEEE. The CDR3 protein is CASSFEGYYGYTF. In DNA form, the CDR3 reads TGTGCCAGCAGCTTCGAGGGCTACTATGGCTACACCTTC.

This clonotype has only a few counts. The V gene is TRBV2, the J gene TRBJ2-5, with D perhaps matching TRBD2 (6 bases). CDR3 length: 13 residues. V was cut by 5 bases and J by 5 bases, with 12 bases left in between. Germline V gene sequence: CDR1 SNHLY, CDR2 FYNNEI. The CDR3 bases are TGTGCCAGCAGTTGGAGGGGTGGGGAGACCCAGTACTTC. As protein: CASSWRGGETQYF.

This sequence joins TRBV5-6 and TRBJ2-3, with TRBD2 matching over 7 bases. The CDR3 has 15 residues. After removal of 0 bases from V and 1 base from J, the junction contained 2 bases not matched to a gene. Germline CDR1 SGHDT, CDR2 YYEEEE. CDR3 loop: CASSLETSGTDTQYF. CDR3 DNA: TGTGCCAGCAGCTTGGAAACTAGCGGCACAGATACGCAGTATTTT.

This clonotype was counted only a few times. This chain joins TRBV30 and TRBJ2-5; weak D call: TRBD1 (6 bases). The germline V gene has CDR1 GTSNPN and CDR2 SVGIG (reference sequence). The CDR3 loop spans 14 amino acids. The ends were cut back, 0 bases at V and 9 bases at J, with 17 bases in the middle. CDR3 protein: CAWSVLTGQAAQYF. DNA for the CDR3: TGTGCCTGGAGTGTACTAACAGGGCAGGCGGCCCAGTACTTC.

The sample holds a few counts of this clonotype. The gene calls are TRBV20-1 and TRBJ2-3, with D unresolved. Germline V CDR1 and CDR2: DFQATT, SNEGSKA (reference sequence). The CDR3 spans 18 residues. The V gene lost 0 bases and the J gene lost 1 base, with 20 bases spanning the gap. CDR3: CSARDVKLTGHGTDTQYF. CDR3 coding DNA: TGCAGTGCTAGAGATGTCAAACTGACCGGGCACGGCACAGATACGCAGTATTTT.

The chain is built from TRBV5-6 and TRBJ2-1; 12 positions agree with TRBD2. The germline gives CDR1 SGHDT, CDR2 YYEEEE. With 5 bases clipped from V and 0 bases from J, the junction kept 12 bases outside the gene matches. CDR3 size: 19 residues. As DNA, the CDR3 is TGTGCCAGCAGGCGACGGACTAGCGGGATGGCAAGCTCCTACAATGAGCAGTTCTTC. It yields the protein CASRRRTSGMASSYNEQFF.

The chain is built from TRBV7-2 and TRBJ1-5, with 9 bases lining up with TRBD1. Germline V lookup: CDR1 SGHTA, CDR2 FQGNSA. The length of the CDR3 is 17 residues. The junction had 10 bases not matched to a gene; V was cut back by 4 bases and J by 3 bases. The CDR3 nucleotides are TGTGCCAGCAGCTCAGGGGGGTGGGACAGGGCCAATCAGCCCCAGCATTTT. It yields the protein CASSSGGWDRANQPQHF. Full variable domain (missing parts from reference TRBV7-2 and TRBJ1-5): GAGVSQSPSNKVTEKGKDVELRCDPISGHTALYWYRQSLGQGLEFLIYFQGNSAPDKSGLPSDRFSAERTGGSVSTLTIQRTQQEDSAVYLCASSSGGWDRANQPQHFGDGTRLSIL.

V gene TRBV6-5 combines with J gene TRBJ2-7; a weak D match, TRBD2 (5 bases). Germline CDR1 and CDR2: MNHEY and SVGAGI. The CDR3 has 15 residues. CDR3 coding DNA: TGTGCTAGCGCTCAAGAGGGAACACGTCTCTACGAGCAGTACTTC. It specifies CASAQEGTRLYEQYF.

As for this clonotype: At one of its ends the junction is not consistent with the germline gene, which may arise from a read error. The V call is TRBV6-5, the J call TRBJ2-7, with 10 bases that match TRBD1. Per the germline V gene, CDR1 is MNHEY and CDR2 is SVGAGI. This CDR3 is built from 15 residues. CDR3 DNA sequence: TGTGCCAGCAACAGACAGGGGGCCAATTCCGACGAGCAGTACTTT. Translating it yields CASNRQGANSDEQYF.

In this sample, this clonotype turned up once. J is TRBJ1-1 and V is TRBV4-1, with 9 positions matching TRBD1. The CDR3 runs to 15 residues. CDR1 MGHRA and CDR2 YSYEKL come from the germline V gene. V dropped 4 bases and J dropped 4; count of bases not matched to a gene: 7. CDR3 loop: CASSPSWDRATEAFF. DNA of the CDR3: TGCGCCAGCAGCCCCTCCTGGGACAGGGCCACTGAAGCTTTCTTT.